The sequence of this T cell receptor beta chain was determined in a study of glioma-infiltrating T cells. The CDR3 extends over 13 amino acids. Germline V CDR1 and CDR2: ENHRY, SYGVKD. The ends were cut back, 10 bases at V and 7 bases at J, with 17 bases in the middle. Study findings and constraints: Gliomas, especially low-grade, showed above-expected tissue-blood divergence; non-neoplastic patients showed below.

The iRepertoire nested amplicon-rescue multiplex PCR amplified TCR alpha and beta CDR3s from RNA. TCRdb independently ran MiXCR on the multiplex PCR reads; one entry per CDR3 protein. Of around 180,000 distinct CDR3 sequences in the sample, about 46% were seen once. This clonotype came up many times. The antigen is unknown. The sequence came from a human donor with low-grade glioma or glioblastoma, undergoing nonglioma brain surgery, or in good health (not recorded which). Sample: glioma tissue, nonneoplastic brain tissue, or PBMCs (not recorded which). The chain links TRBV10-3 to TRBJ2-1; D is ambiguous. The CDR3 region is CANKMDGVNEQFF. DNA of the CDR3: TGTGCCAACAAAATGGATGGGGTAAATGAGCAGTTCTTC.